The 5 T cell receptor beta chains presented below share a single source sample, sequenced in a study of T cells in Graves' hyperthyroidism and ophthalmopathy. From RNA transcripts, TCR beta CDR3 regions were amplified. With the HTBI primer set, the TCR CDR3 went through a first round of RT-PCR. MiXCR, applied by TCRdb to the multiplex PCR reads, yields one record per CDR3 protein. The sample holds about 59,000 distinct CDR3 sequences, roughly 50% seen once. Sequencing input: blood. Receptors originate from a woman in her sixties or seventies with Graves' ophthalmopathy.

The chain couples TRBV15 to TRBJ2-3; no definite D call. Per germline, CDR1 LNHNV and CDR2 YYDKDF (reference sequence). Trimming pared 1 base from V and 11 bases from J, leaving 16 bases between. CDR3 length equals 14 residues. For the CDR3, the DNA is TGTGCCACCAGCAGAGGATTAGGAAACAATGAGCAGTATTTT. Encoded protein: CATSRGLGNNEQYF.

Remarks on this clonotype: No conserved phenylalanine or tryptophan is present at the end of the CDR3, so a read error is the likely explanation. The limits of the CDR3 on the DNA are not certain, so only TCRdb's listed CDR3 is given. The chain carries TRBV6-1 and TRBJ2-5; TRBD2 was called by the table and not checked on the DNA. The CDR3 region is 11 residues in length, termini included. Germline assignment: CDR1 MNHNS and CDR2 SASEGT. CDR3 region: CASRTGPNGAY.

This clonotype showed up many times. The chain links TRBV2 to TRBJ1-1; no firm D call. V lost 10 bases and J lost 0, with 15 bases in between. The CDR3 is 14 amino acids. From germline, CDR1 is SNHLY and CDR2 FYNNEI. Written as DNA, the CDR3 is TGTGCCACGGCCCCGGGTCATTTGAACACTGAAGCTTTCTTT. Protein product: CATAPGHLNTEAFF.

The rearrangement uses TRBV20-1 and TRBJ2-1, with TRBD2 matching 14 bases. The CDR3 has 17 amino acids. Looked up from germline, CDR1 is DFQATT and CDR2 is SNEGSKA (reference sequence). V lost 4 bases and J lost 5; bases outside the gene matches: 10. CDR3: CSAKAGTSGSIHNEQFF. The CDR3 nucleotides are TGCAGTGCTAAGGCCGGGACTAGCGGGAGTATTCACAATGAGCAGTTCTTC.

The chain carries TRBV20-1 and TRBJ1-1, with D hard to call. Trimming left V 2 bases short and J 5 bases short, with 12 bases between. The CDR3 sequence is 13 residues long. The germline CDR1 and CDR2 sequences are DFQATT and SNEGSKA (reference sequence). CDR3 sequence: CSARPQLGTEAFF. DNA for the CDR3: TGCAGTGCTAGACCCCAACTAGGGACTGAAGCTTTCTTT.